The sequence of this T cell receptor beta chain was determined in a study of T cell changes during pregnancy in multiple sclerosis. Unmatched junction bases numbered 6, after V lost 1 base and J lost 5 bases. This CDR3 spans 15 amino acids. CDR1 and CDR2 from the germline V gene are LNHDA and SQIVND (reference sequence). Here immunoSEQ multiplex PCR was the method, and the copy in TCRdb shows in-frame clones only, minus some. The table has roughly 30,000 clones, 85% to 95% seen once. The sequences come from CD4+ T cells from peripheral blood mononuclear cells, collected in the second trimester of pregnancy. The source of this sequence is a female donor with multiple sclerosis, enrolled in a pregnancy study. V is TRBV19 and J is TRBJ2-5; 8 nucleotides line up with TRBD1. The CDR3 coding sequence is TGTGCCAGTAGTATAGGACAGGGGTCGGCGGAGACCCAGTACTTC. This sequence encodes CASSIGQGSAETQYF.